The 20 T cell receptor beta chains in this list originate from one sample, sequenced in a study of T cells in localized non-small cell lung cancer. The data were produced by immunoSEQ multiplex PCR, yet TCRdb's version contains in-frame clones alone and is incomplete. This sample has thousands of clones, with approximately 42% found just once. The source was lung tumor tissue, collected before any cancer treatment. The receptors stem from a male donor at least 60 years old with stage I lung adenocarcinoma.

This clone was detected only once. J is TRBJ2-3 and V is TRBV19, with D possibly TRBD2 on 6 matching bases. The ends were cut back, 2 bases at V and 3 bases at J, with 18 bases in the middle. The CDR3 is 17 amino acids. CDR1 and CDR2 (germline): LNHDA, SQIVND (reference sequence). The CDR3 loop reads CASSIFPREKGTDTQYF. CDR3 in DNA: TGTGCCAGTAGTATATTTCCCCGGGAGAAGGGGACAGATACGCAGTATTTT.

The J gene is TRBJ1-5, the V gene TRBV28; 8 bases fit TRBD1. The CDR3 loop spans 15 amino acids. The V segment lost 7 bases and the J segment 3 bases; nucleotides outside the gene matches: 8. CDR1 and CDR2 (germline): MDHEN, SYDVKM. The CDR3 nucleotides are TGTGCCAGCAAAATACAGGGGGGGGACAATCAGCCCCAGCATTTT. Protein sequence: CASKIQGGDNQPQHF.

The V and J genes are TRBV6-8 and TRBJ1-1; the D is unclear. The CDR3 loop spans 14 amino acids. Trimming pared 4 bases from V and 4 bases from J, leaving 13 bases between. From germline, CDR1 is MNHGY and CDR2 SAAAGT. The CDR3 spells CASSSLSGATEAFF. Written as DNA, the CDR3 is TGTGCCAGCAGTTCCCTGTCGGGCGCCACTGAAGCTTTCTTT.

The table lists this clone with a few counts. This rearrangement joins TRBV6-8 to TRBJ2-3; 10 bases fit TRBD2. CDR3 length: 18 amino acids. J was trimmed by 5 bases and V by 0 bases; bases with no gene match: 11. Germline V lookup: CDR1 MNHGY, CDR2 SAAAGT. In DNA, the CDR3 is TGTGCCAGCAGTTACTCGGGGCCTGGAGCGGGAGGGAGAGATACGCAGTATTTT. Its protein product is CASSYSGPGAGGRDTQYF.

The V and J genes are TRBV11-3 and TRBJ2-1, with TRBD2 identical over 12 bases. The V and J ends lost 5 bases and 0 bases, in that order; junction bases with no gene match: 8. The germline CDR1 and CDR2 sequences are SGHNT and YENEEA. The length of the CDR3 is 18 residues. CDR3 in amino acids: CASSPRTSGASSYNEQFF. Written as DNA, the CDR3 is TGTGCCAGCAGCCCGCGGACTAGCGGGGCGAGCTCCTACAATGAGCAGTTCTTC.

This chain links TRBV6-8 with TRBJ2-7; 9 positions agree with TRBD2. The germline V gene encodes CDR1 MNHGY and CDR2 SAAAGT. J lost 2 bases, V lost 11 bases, and 13 bases had no gene match. This CDR3 contains 15 residues. CDR3 sequence reads: CASTPLSGRPYEQYF. CDR3 sequence (DNA): TGTGCCTCGACCCCCCTTAGCGGGAGACCCTACGAGCAGTACTTC.

Only a few counts were recorded for this clone. The J gene is TRBJ1-1, the V gene TRBV5-1; D is unclear. V lost 0 bases, J lost 6 bases, and 12 bases lay in between. CDR1 is SGHRS, CDR2 YFSETQ, per germline. This CDR3 comprises 14 residues. In nucleotides, the CDR3 is TGCGCCAGCAGCTTGGATCTGGGAATAGCTGAAGCTTTCTTT. It is translated as CASSLDLGIAEAFF. Full variable domain (outside the CDR3, taken from reference TRBV5-1 and TRBJ1-1): KAGVTQTPRYLIKTRGQQVTLSCSPISGHRSVSWYQQTPGQGLQFLFEYFSETQRNKGNFPGRFSGRQFSNSRSEMNVSTLELGDSALYLCASSLDLGIAEAFFGQGTRLTVV.

The V gene is TRBV19, the J gene TRBJ2-7; TRBD1 aligns across 7 bases. J gave up 1 base and V 7 bases, and 4 bases lay outside the gene matches. The CDR3 spans 13 residues. CDR1 is LNHDA and CDR2 is SQIVND in the germline V gene (reference sequence). The CDR3 region has the DNA TGTGCCAGTAAATCGGGACAGTCCTACGAGCAGTACTTC. Residues: CASKSGQSYEQYF.

This clone has more than one count but fewer than ten. V usage is TRBV19 and J usage is TRBJ2-2; 7 positions match TRBD1. The germline gives CDR1 LNHDA, CDR2 SQIVND (reference sequence). The CDR3 contains 13 residues. The V and J ends lost 8 bases and 4 bases, in that order; junction bases with no gene match: 4. CDR3 coding DNA: TGTGCCAGTGGACAGGCCCTCACCGGGGAGCTGTTTTTT. Translating gives CASGQALTGELFF.

The chain carries TRBV18 and TRBJ2-3; TRBD1 matches 9 bases. V dropped 6 bases and J dropped 2; count of bases not matched to a gene: 9. CDR1 and CDR2 (germline): KGHSH, LQKENI. The CDR3 runs to 16 residues. CDR3 bases: TGTGCCAGCTCGCACGGGACAGGGATTTCCACAGATACGCAGTATTTT. It translates to CASSHGTGISTDTQYF. Looking up the rest from reference TRBV18 and TRBJ2-3 gives the full variable domain: NAGVMQNPRHLVRRRGQEARLRCSPMKGHSHVYWYRQLPEEGLKFMVYLQKENIIDESGMPKERFSAEFPKEGPSILRIQQVVRGDSAAYFCASSHGTGISTDTQYFGPGTRLTVL.

The chain recombines TRBV6-8 with TRBJ2-5; 7 bases align to TRBD1. The CDR3 has 13 residues. Trimming took 2 bases from V and 5 from J; bases not matched to a gene: 2. Per germline, CDR1 MNHGY and CDR2 SAAAGT. The DNA of the CDR3 is TGTGCCAGCAGTTACGCCAGGGGGGAGACCCAGTACTTC. It codes for CASSYARGETQYF.

J is TRBJ2-1 and V is TRBV5-1, with D uncertain. The V and J ends lost 0 bases and 5 bases respectively, with 9 bases between them. CDR3 length equals 14 residues. Germline CDR1 SGHRS, CDR2 YFSETQ. The CDR3 protein is CASSLVGSHNEQFF. For the CDR3, the DNA is TGCGCCAGCAGCTTGGTAGGAAGCCACAATGAGCAGTTCTTC.

The V gene is TRBV30, the J gene TRBJ2-1; D may be TRBD2 (6 bases). Deletions cut 2 bases from V and 6 bases from J, with 14 bases between. Germline CDR1 is GTSNPN and CDR2 is SVGIG (reference sequence). This CDR3 spans 14 amino acids. CDR3 region: CAWSPGGVVNEQFF. The CDR3 nucleotides read TGTGCCTGGAGTCCCGGAGGGGTCGTCAATGAGCAGTTCTTC.

This clone was seen a few times. The chain has TRBV9 and TRBJ1-6; 9 positions agree with TRBD1. Germline assignment: CDR1 SGDLS and CDR2 YYNGEE. The CDR3 consists of 14 residues. The ends lost 6 bases at V and 14 bases at J; junction bases unmatched: 12. The CDR3 protein is CASIKGTGSGALHF. The CDR3 nucleotides read TGTGCCAGCATCAAAGGGACAGGGAGCGGCGCCCTCCACTTT. Looking up the rest from reference TRBV9 and TRBJ1-6 gives the full variable domain: DSGVTQTPKHLITATGQRVTLRCSPRSGDLSVYWYQQSLDQGLQFLIQYYNGEERAKGNILERFSAQQFPDLHSELNLSSLELGDSALYFCASIKGTGSGALHFGNGTRLTVT.

V gene TRBV9 combines with J gene TRBJ2-3; 8 positions agree with TRBD2. Per germline, CDR1 SGDLS and CDR2 YYNGEE. V gave up 0 bases and J gave up 4 bases; unmatched junction bases: 10. CDR3 size: 17 residues. This chain's CDR3 is CASSVALGLEAPDTQYF. CDR3 nucleotide sequence: TGTGCCAGCAGCGTAGCTTTGGGACTAGAAGCCCCAGATACGCAGTATTTT.

The table lists this clone with a few counts. The rearrangement uses TRBV27 and TRBJ2-3; TRBD2 might be the D (5 bases). CDR1 and CDR2 from the germline V gene are MNHEY and SMNVEV (reference sequence). The CDR3 consists of 14 residues. V gave up 3 bases and J gave up 6 bases, with 13 bases separating them. This chain's CDR3 is CASSFGQEADTQYF. In nucleotides, the CDR3 is TGTGCCAGCAGTTTTGGCCAGGAGGCGGATACGCAGTATTTT.

This clone was detected only a few times. The V and J genes are TRBV9 and TRBJ2-3; the match to TRBD2 covers 8 bases. Trimming cost V 0 bases and J 6 bases; bases outside gene matches: 9. The CDR3 covers 16 residues. Germline V gene lookup returns CDR1 SGDLS and CDR2 YYNGEE. The CDR3 DNA reads TGTGCCAGCAGCGTAGAAGCGGGAGCGTCCCGGGATACGCAGTATTTT. The encoded protein is CASSVEAGASRDTQYF.

In its sample, this clone was seen a few times. The rearrangement joins TRBV9 to TRBJ2-7; D gene ambiguous. The CDR3 runs 14 residues. Trimming cost V 3 bases and J 5 bases, with 15 bases left between them. Germline values: CDR1 SGDLS, CDR2 YYNGEE. The DNA for the CDR3 is TGTGCCAGCAGCGGACCGGACGACTCAGACGAGCAGTACTTC. Its protein product is CASSGPDDSDEQYF.

This clone has just a few counts. This chain connects TRBV27 to TRBJ2-3, with TRBD2 identical over 8 bases. Germline lookup yields CDR1 MNHEY and CDR2 SMNVEV (reference sequence). The CDR3 totals 16 residues. Losses at the gene ends were 5 bases for V and 6 bases for J; bases not matched to a gene: 13. The CDR3 is CASSSGRGHKADTQYF. The CDR3 DNA follows: TGTGCCAGCAGTAGCGGGAGAGGGCATAAGGCGGATACGCAGTATTTT.

The chain links TRBV19 to TRBJ1-2; D may be TRBD1 (6 bases). V was clipped by 0 bases and J by 4 bases, with 12 bases between them. The CDR3 has 15 amino acids. From germline, CDR1 is LNHDA and CDR2 SQIVND (reference sequence). The CDR3 bases are TGTGCCAGTAGTATAGAAATAACAGGGCGCTATGGCTACACCTTC. Its translation: CASSIEITGRYGYTF.